This passage covers 14 T cell receptor beta chains from one sample sequenced in a study of beta chain features in type 1 diabetes. As every portion of the isolated RNA was reverse transcribed, the sequencing read expressed TCRB transcripts. Repertoires were generated with immunoSEQ multiplex PCR, while TCRdb's copy carries only in-frame clones and drops some. There are around 500,000 clones in the sample; roughly 11% occur only once, and approximately 0.05% lies in the top ten. Sequencing was carried out using naive CD4+ T cells from blood. These receptors all come from a woman aged 18-29 years in good health.

In the case of this clone: The identical CDR3 is also encoded by other nucleotide sequences in the sample. This chain uses TRBV14 with TRBJ2-7; D perhaps matches TRBD2 (5 bases). V dropped 1 base and J dropped 5 bases, with 18 bases sitting between them. This CDR3 has 16 residues. Germline values: CDR1 SGHDN, CDR2 FVKESK. The CDR3 reads CASSQARTALRDEQYF. The CDR3 coding sequence is TGTGCCAGCAGCCAAGCGCGGACCGCGTTGAGGGACGAGCAGTACTTC. The full variable domain, with the rest looked up from reference TRBV14 and TRBJ2-7, is EAGVTQFPSHSVIEKGQTVTLRCDPISGHDNLYWYRRVMGKEIKFLLHFVKESKQDESGMPNNRFLAERTGGTYSTLKVQPAELEDSGVYFCASSQARTALRDEQYFGPGTRLTVT.

This clone was observed a few times. V usage is TRBV2 and J usage is TRBJ2-1, with 9 bases identical to TRBD1. The V and J ends lost 7 bases and 9 bases, in that order; junction bases with no gene match: 7. Germline V gene data show CDR1 as SNHLY and CDR2 as FYNNEI. The CDR3 length is 13 residues. The CDR3 here is CASIQGALAEQFF. CDR3 DNA: TGTGCCAGCATACAGGGGGCGTTGGCTGAGCAGTTCTTC.

This clone has just a few counts. The V gene is TRBV4-3, the J gene TRBJ1-1; TRBD1 agrees at 7 bases. The V gene's germline CDR1 is LGHNA and CDR2 YSLEER. J gave up 1 base and V 1 base, and 6 bases lay outside the gene matches. The CDR3 sequence is 16 residues long. CDR3 bases: TGCGCCAGCAGCCAAGGCATCAGACAGGGGAACACTGAAGCTTTCTTT. Translated, it gives CASSQGIRQGNTEAFF.

This clone was found a few times. This rearrangement joins TRBV7-7 to TRBJ2-5; D is uncertain. Germline lookup yields CDR1 SSHAT and CDR2 FNYEAQ (reference sequence). The CDR3 has 13 amino acids. V lost 5 bases, J lost 4 bases, and 11 bases lay in between. The CDR3 sequence is CASSPPVTETQYF. DNA for the CDR3: TGTGCCAGCAGCCCGCCCGTCACAGAGACCCAGTACTTC.

The chain recombines TRBV9 with TRBJ2-1, with 9 bases fitting TRBD1. The CDR3 consists of 15 residues. Looked up from germline, CDR1 is SGDLS and CDR2 is YYNGEE. The V gene end was trimmed by 4 bases and the J gene end by 2 bases; junction bases not matched to a gene: 4. Here the CDR3 DNA reads TGTGCCAGCAGCACCGGGACAGGGACCTACAATGAGCAGTTCTTC. Its translation is CASSTGTGTYNEQFF.

V and J are TRBV5-6 and TRBJ1-1; D might be TRBD1 (5 bases). The CDR3 length is 18 residues. Germline CDR1 and CDR2: SGHDT and YYEEEE. The ends were cut back, 2 bases at V and 4 bases at J, with 24 bases in the middle. The chain's CDR3 is CASSLGRVLFGRGTEAFF. Here the CDR3 DNA reads TGTGCCAGCAGCTTAGGCCGGGTTCTGTTTGGGAGGGGCACTGAAGCTTTCTTT.

The CDR3 region is CATSRDRVYGYTF. The CDR3 nucleotides read TGTGCCACCAGCAGAGACAGGGTCTATGGCTACACCTTC. V and J are TRBV15 and TRBJ1-2; D may be TRBD1 (5 bases). Trimming pared 0 bases from V and 4 bases from J, leaving 6 bases between. The CDR3 contains 13 residues. In germline, CDR1 is LNHNV, CDR2 YYDKDF (reference sequence). The variable domain in full, completed from reference TRBV15 and TRBJ1-2, reads DAMVIQNPRYQVTQFGKPVTLSCSQTLNHNVMYWYQQKSSQAPKLLFHYYDKDFNNEADTPDNFQSRRPNTSFCFLDIRSPGLGDTAMYLCATSRDRVYGYTFGSGTRLTVV.

This clone turned up a few times. V usage is TRBV15 and J usage is TRBJ2-7, with TRBD2 matching 8 bases. This CDR3 has 14 amino acids. With V trimmed by 1 base and J by 7 bases, 6 bases remained unmatched. Germline-derived CDR1 and CDR2 are LNHNV and YYDKDF (reference sequence). CDR3 amino acids: CATSRGGLAGEQYV. CDR3 in DNA: TGTGCCACCAGCAGAGGAGGACTAGCTGGGGAGCAGTACGTC.

The chain links TRBV2 to TRBJ2-5; TRBD1 matches at 7 bases. The CDR3 has 14 amino acids. Per the germline V gene, CDR1 is SNHLY and CDR2 is FYNNEI. J gave up 0 bases and V 4 bases, and 2 bases lay outside the gene matches. CDR3 in DNA: TGTGCCAGCAGTGGACAGGGTAACCAAGAGACCCAGTACTTC. Its protein product is CASSGQGNQETQYF. Combining the CDR3 with reference TRBV2 and TRBJ2-5 gives the whole variable domain EPEVTQTPSHQVTQMGQEVILRCVPISNHLYFYWYRQILGQKVEFLVSFYNNEISEKSEIFDDQFSVERPDGSNFTLKIRSTKLEDSAMYFCASSGQGNQETQYFGPGTRLLVL.

The V gene is TRBV14, the J gene TRBJ2-5; D is unresolved. Trimming stripped 2 bases from V and 1 base from J, with 14 bases between. The CDR3 consists of 16 residues. Germline loops: CDR1 SGHDN, CDR2 FVKESK. In DNA form, the CDR3 reads TGTGCCAGCAGCCAACGGTTGGCCATGACCCAAGAGACCCAGTACTTC. This gives the protein CASSQRLAMTQETQYF.

This clone appeared a few times. CDR3 region: CASSPTGGPETQYF. The CDR3 DNA follows: TGTGCCAGCAGCCCCACGGGGGGGCCAGAGACCCAGTACTTC. V gene TRBV7-2 combines with J gene TRBJ2-5; 8 bases map to TRBD2. The CDR3 has 14 residues. Germline V lookup: CDR1 SGHTA, CDR2 FQGNSA. V gave up 5 bases and J gave up 4 bases; unmatched junction bases: 6.

The chain joins TRBV2 to TRBJ2-1, with D perhaps TRBD1 (6 bases). This CDR3 is built from 12 residues. Trimming took off 4 bases at V and 6 bases at J, with 7 bases between the two ends. Germline V gene data show CDR1 as SNHLY and CDR2 as FYNNEI. CDR3 protein: CASSATGNEQFF. The CDR3 bases are TGTGCCAGCAGTGCGACAGGCAATGAGCAGTTCTTC.

This clone has more than one count but fewer than ten. The genes are TRBV29-1 and TRBJ2-5; tentatively, D is TRBD1 (5 bases). Per germline, CDR1 SQVTM and CDR2 ANQGSEA. V was cut by 7 bases and J by 1 base, with 10 bases left in between. The CDR3 runs 12 residues. The CDR3 is CSESGAQETQYF. CDR3 in DNA: TGCAGCGAAAGTGGGGCCCAAGAGACCCAGTACTTC.

The chain recombines TRBV30 with TRBJ2-7; perhaps TRBD2 as D (5 bases). Germline CDR1 reads GTSNPN; CDR2 reads SVGIG (reference sequence). The CDR3 length is 14 residues. Trimming took 0 bases from V and 7 from J, leaving 16 bases between them. The CDR3 bases are TGTGCCTGGAGTGTACTGAGGGCCCGAGGAGAGCAGTACTTC. Residues: CAWSVLRARGEQYF.